A single sample gave rise to the 4 T cell receptor beta chains below, sequenced in a study of CD8 T cells in Susac syndrome. The authors reverse transcribed about 0.45 to 1 ug RNA with random hexamers. From the immunoSEQ multiplex PCR reads, TCRdb called clonotypes with MiXCR, one entry per CDR3 protein. The sample shows roughly 110,000 distinct CDR3 sequences, roughly 91% of them seen only once. The sample consisted of CD4+ T cells from PBMCs. The receptors stem from a human donor in good health.

The chain has TRBV12-3 or TRBV12-4 and TRBJ1-1; D unclear. The CDR3 spans 15 residues. Trimming removed 5 bases at V and 2 bases at J, with 15 bases between. The chain's CDR3 is CASSPRTRQNTEAFF. The CDR3 coding sequence is TGTGCCAGCAGTCCCAGAACACGGCAAAACACTGAAGCTTTCTTT.

The rearrangement uses TRBV20-1 and TRBJ1-2, with a weak D call TRBD1 (5 bases). V was trimmed by 0 bases and J by 7 bases, leaving 15 bases between them. CDR3 size: 14 residues. The V gene's germline CDR1 is DFQATT and CDR2 SNEGSKA (reference sequence). Here the CDR3 reads CSAREERGTAGYTF. In DNA, the CDR3 is TGCAGTGCTAGAGAGGAGAGGGGCACGGCTGGCTACACCTTC.

The table lists this clonotype with a count of one. J is TRBJ2-7 and V is TRBV29-1; 8 bases align to TRBD1. The germline V gene encodes CDR1 SQVTM and CDR2 ANQGSEA. This CDR3 is built from 15 residues. The V and J ends lost 1 base and 2 bases, in that order; junction bases with no gene match: 7. Here the CDR3 reads CSVEGGETGAYEQYF. The CDR3 nucleotides read TGCAGCGTTGAAGGGGGAGAGACAGGGGCCTACGAGCAGTACTTC.

This clonotype was seen once. The chain couples TRBV20-1 to TRBJ1-1; D is perhaps TRBD1 (5 bases). The CDR3 consists of 13 residues. V was shortened by 5 bases and J by 4 bases, with 14 bases between the two germline ends. Germline V gives CDR1 DFQATT, CDR2 SNEGSKA (reference sequence). In DNA form, the CDR3 reads TGCAGTGCTTCCCAGGGTATGGGCACTGAAGCTTTCTTT. It is translated as CSASQGMGTEAFF.